The 15 T cell receptor beta chains listed next were all sequenced from one sample in a study of T cell changes during pregnancy in multiple sclerosis. The table came from immunoSEQ multiplex PCR; TCRdb's copy has only in-frame clones and leaves some out. This table holds roughly 28,000 clones, 80% to 95% found once. The sample consisted of CD8+ T cells from peripheral blood mononuclear cells, taken before pregnancy. The receptors come from a female donor with multiple sclerosis, enrolled in a pregnancy study.

The chain carries TRBV27 and TRBJ1-1; unclear D gene. V was shortened by 6 bases and J by 1 base, with 9 bases between the two germline ends. The germline CDR1 and CDR2 sequences are MNHEY and SMNVEV (reference sequence). The CDR3 covers 13 residues. For the CDR3, the DNA is TGTGCCAGCAGCCGGAGGGAGAACACTGAAGCTTTCTTT. Its translation is CASSRRENTEAFF.

The J gene is TRBJ2-3, the V gene TRBV7-3, with TRBD2 identical over 9 bases. J was trimmed by 5 bases and V by 2 bases; bases with no gene match: 5. The germline V gene has CDR1 SGHTA and CDR2 FQGTGA. The CDR3 runs to 15 residues. CDR3 sequence reads: CASSLVAGVIDTQYF. The CDR3 DNA reads TGTGCCAGCAGCTTAGTAGCGGGAGTGATAGATACGCAGTATTTT.

The genes are TRBV7-9 and TRBJ1-1; TRBD1 matches 7 bases. V shed 6 bases and J 2 bases; nucleotides not matched to a gene: 6. CDR3 length: 14 amino acids. The germline CDR1 and CDR2 sequences are SEHNR and FQNEAQ (reference sequence). CDR3 DNA sequence: TGTGCCAGCAGGGGGACAGAATACAACACTGAAGCTTTCTTT. This codes for CASRGTEYNTEAFF.

V gene TRBV5-4 combines with J gene TRBJ2-2, with unresolved D. CDR3 length: 12 amino acids. V gave up 7 bases and J gave up 5 bases, with 9 bases separating them. The germline CDR1 and CDR2 sequences are SGHNT and YYREEE (reference sequence). The CDR3 DNA reads TGTGCCAGCGTTGGGCGAACCGGGGAGCTGTTTTTT. It yields the protein CASVGRTGELFF. Full variable domain (outside the CDR3, taken from reference TRBV5-4 and TRBJ2-2): ETGVTQSPTHLIKTRGQQVTLRCSSQSGHNTVSWYQQALGQGPQFIFQYYREEENGRGNFPPRFSGLQFPNYSSELNVNALELDDSALYLCASVGRTGELFFGEGSRLTVL.

The V and J genes are TRBV7-9 and TRBJ2-7; D remains unclear. Trimming pared 5 bases from V and 0 bases from J, leaving 8 bases between. The CDR3 runs to 13 residues. Germline assignment: CDR1 SEHNR and CDR2 FQNEAQ (reference sequence). The CDR3 sequence is CASSQQSSYEQYF. The CDR3 nucleotides read TGTGCCAGCAGCCAACAGTCCTCCTACGAGCAGTACTTC.

This clone was seen just once. The CDR3 loop is CASPEDRRRNTIYF. The CDR3 nucleotides are TGCGCCAGCCCTGAGGACAGGCGTCGAAACACCATATATTTT. V gene TRBV23-1 combines with J gene TRBJ1-3; TRBD1 matches at 7 bases. TRBV23-1 is an ORF, with its function uncertain. The CDR3 runs 14 residues. Losses at the gene ends were 8 bases for V and 5 bases for J; bases not matched to a gene: 9.

The chain uses TRBV4-3 and TRBJ1-1; the D is unclear. The germline CDR1 and CDR2 sequences are LGHNA and YSLEER. The CDR3 contains 15 residues. Trimming took off 0 bases at V and 5 bases at J, with 13 bases between the two ends. CDR3 sequence: CASSQDLAGGTEAFF. CDR3 in DNA: TGCGCCAGCAGCCAAGATCTGGCGGGTGGGACTGAAGCTTTCTTT.

By its share, this clone is medium-sized. The chain combines TRBV4-3 with TRBJ2-2; D unresolved. V was pared by 1 base and J by 2 bases, with 8 bases between. This CDR3 has 15 residues. Germline V gene sequence: CDR1 LGHNA, CDR2 YSLEER. The CDR3 nucleotides read TGCGCCAGCAGCCAAGCCCCGGGTAACACCGGGGAGCTGTTTTTT. Protein product: CASSQAPGNTGELFF.

The genes are TRBV14 and TRBJ2-1; 10 bases line up with TRBD1. V lost 4 bases and J lost 4; bases outside the gene matches: 4. This CDR3 contains 15 residues. Germline assignment: CDR1 SGHDN and CDR2 FVKESK. The CDR3 reads CASSRRDRGYNEQFF. The CDR3 DNA is TGTGCCAGCAGCCGCCGGGACAGGGGATACAATGAGCAGTTCTTC. The entire variable domain, with the rest obtained from reference TRBV14 and TRBJ2-1, is as follows: EAGVTQFPSHSVIEKGQTVTLRCDPISGHDNLYWYRRVMGKEIKFLLHFVKESKQDESGMPNNRFLAERTGGTYSTLKVQPAELEDSGVYFCASSRRDRGYNEQFFGPGTRLTVL.

The genes are TRBV5-8 and TRBJ2-1; 10 bases agree with TRBD2. Losses at the gene ends were 5 bases for V and 7 bases for J; bases not matched to a gene: 3. The germline CDR1 and CDR2 sequences are SGHTS and YDEGEE. This CDR3 contains 13 residues. CDR3 DNA: TGTGCCAGCAGTCTAGCGGGAGAGAATGAGCAGTTCTTC. Its protein is CASSLAGENEQFF.

This chain connects TRBV7-3 to TRBJ2-2; D call uncertain. The CDR3 extends over 13 amino acids. The V end lost 5 bases, the J end lost 1 base, and 5 bases lay between the germline ends. Germline V gene lookup returns CDR1 SGHTA and CDR2 FQGTGA. CDR3 loop: CASSPMNTGELFF. CDR3 in DNA: TGTGCCAGCAGCCCAATGAACACCGGGGAGCTGTTTTTT. Full variable domain (outside the CDR3, taken from reference TRBV7-3 and TRBJ2-2): GAGVSQTPSNKVTEKGKYVELRCDPISGHTALYWYRQSLGQGPEFLIYFQGTGAADDSGLPNDRFFAVRPEGSVSTLKIQRTERGDSAVYLCASSPMNTGELFFGEGSRLTVL.

The gene calls are TRBV2 and TRBJ2-3; 11 nucleotides align to TRBD1. The V and J ends lost 8 bases and 1 base, in that order; junction bases with no gene match: 17. This CDR3 contains 19 residues. From germline, CDR1 is SNHLY and CDR2 FYNNEI. The CDR3 bases are TGTGCCAGCGAATCGGGGACAGGGGGTCCGTGGCGGGGCACAGATACGCAGTATTTT. Its translation: CASESGTGGPWRGTDTQYF.

This clone is labeled as medium-sized. The chain combines TRBV6-4 with TRBJ2-1; D is possibly TRBD2 (6 bases). V was trimmed by 3 bases and J by 5 bases, leaving 8 bases between them. The germline gives CDR1 MRHNA, CDR2 SNTAGT. CDR3 length: 13 amino acids. CDR3 nucleotides: TGTGCCAGCAGTGAGCGGGACGACAATGAGCAGTTCTTC. Residues: CASSERDDNEQFF.

This clone has only one observation. The chain carries TRBV7-9 and TRBJ1-2; D is possibly TRBD1 (6 bases). CDR1 SEHNR and CDR2 FQNEAQ come from the germline V gene (reference sequence). This CDR3 spans 15 amino acids. With 1 base removed from V and 3 bases from J, the gap between germline ends came to 12 bases. The CDR3 region has the DNA TGTGCCAGCAGCTTAGACAGGGTGAATGACTATGGCTACACCTTC. This codes for CASSLDRVNDYGYTF.

The gene calls are TRBV19 and TRBJ2-7; a possible D gene is TRBD2 (6 bases). Looked up from germline, CDR1 is LNHDA and CDR2 is SQIVND (reference sequence). There are 15 residues in the CDR3. The V and J ends lost 3 bases and 3 bases respectively, with 15 bases between them. This CDR3 reads CASSILAGPSYEQYF. The CDR3 DNA reads TGTGCCAGTAGTATTCTTGCGGGGCCTAGCTACGAGCAGTACTTC.